The 16 T cell receptor beta chains listed next were all sequenced from one sample in a study of blood T cell repertoires in COVID-19. The table came from immunoSEQ multiplex PCR; TCRdb's copy has only in-frame clones and leaves some out. Here the sample spans hundreds of thousands of clones, 75% to 90% being singletons. The sequencing input was PBMCs or T cells enriched from blood (not recorded which). The source of these receptors is a woman aged 40 to 50 who had recovered from COVID-19.

V is TRBV6-4 and J is TRBJ2-7, with 16 bases fitting TRBD2. Per the germline V gene, CDR1 is MRHNA and CDR2 is SNTAGT. The length of the CDR3 is 20 residues. With V trimmed by 2 bases and J by 2 bases, 12 bases remained unmatched. For the CDR3, the DNA is TGTGCCAGCAGTGACCCACCCGGGACTAGCGGGAGGGGGAGGACCTACGAGCAGTACTTC. Protein: CASSDPPGTSGRGRTYEQYF.

The chain combines TRBV24-1 with TRBJ2-5, with 8 bases lining up with TRBD1. CDR1 and CDR2 from the germline V gene are KGHDR and SFDVKD. CDR3 length equals 15 residues. J lost 3 bases, V lost 9 bases, and 11 bases had no gene match. The CDR3 here is CATAGSGTGEETQYF. In nucleotides, the CDR3 is TGTGCCACCGCTGGTTCGGGGACAGGCGAAGAGACCCAGTACTTC.

The rearrangement uses TRBV5-1 and TRBJ2-1; D perhaps matches TRBD2 (5 bases). This CDR3 is built from 16 residues. The germline V gene has CDR1 SGHRS and CDR2 YFSETQ. V lost 0 bases and J lost 8, with 18 bases in between. CDR3 sequence: CASSLGSGLDNDEQFF. The CDR3 nucleotides are TGCGCCAGCAGCTTGGGGTCCGGACTCGATAATGATGAGCAGTTCTTC.

The chain is built from TRBV20-1 and TRBJ1-5; D is ambiguous. The germline V gene encodes CDR1 DFQATT and CDR2 SNEGSKA (reference sequence). The CDR3 has 13 amino acids. The germline V and J ends were trimmed by 3 bases and 4 bases, with 10 bases remaining between them. CDR3 DNA sequence: TGCAGTGCTAGTAGAAGCTTAAATCAGCCCCAGCATTTT. It yields the protein CSASRSLNQPQHF.

This clone showed up just once. The rearrangement joins TRBV4-1 to TRBJ2-7; maybe TRBD1 (6 bases). The V end was cut by 3 bases, the J end by 4 bases, with 19 bases between. This CDR3 is 16 amino acids long. CDR1 and CDR2 (germline): MGHRA, YSYEKL. CDR3 residues: CASSQTGFIGQYEQYF. Written as DNA, the CDR3 is TGCGCCAGCAGCCAGACAGGATTCATAGGACAATACGAGCAGTACTTC.

The chain has TRBV10-3 and TRBJ2-3, with 7 nucleotides matching TRBD1. From germline, CDR1 is ENHRY and CDR2 SYGVKD. J lost 2 bases, V lost 6 bases, and 5 bases had no gene match. The CDR3 runs to 14 residues. In DNA, the CDR3 is TGTGCCATCAGACCCGGACAGGTCACAGATACGCAGTATTTT. It encodes CAIRPGQVTDTQYF.

The chain joins TRBV7-6 to TRBJ2-7; a weak D match, TRBD1 (6 bases). The CDR3 runs to 15 residues. Per the germline V gene, CDR1 is SGHVS and CDR2 is FNYEAQ. V lost 5 bases, J lost 0 bases, and 14 bases lay in between. CDR3 in DNA: TGTGCCAGCAGCCCGACAGGATACCTCTCCTACGAGCAGTACTTC. Its translation is CASSPTGYLSYEQYF.

The gene calls are TRBV4-1 and TRBJ2-1, with 10 positions matching TRBD2. The CDR3 runs to 17 residues. V trimming: 4 bases; J trimming: 4 bases; junction bases outside the gene matches: 10. CDR1 is MGHRA, CDR2 YSYEKL, per germline. The CDR3 DNA reads as TGCGCCAGCAGCCTCAGGGAGGGGACTAGCGTGTACAATGAGCAGTTCTTC. Translated, it gives CASSLREGTSVYNEQFF.

This chain links TRBV9 with TRBJ1-1, with 9 bases lining up with TRBD1. Germline CDR1 and CDR2: SGDLS and YYNGEE. V dropped 3 bases and J dropped 0; count of bases not matched to a gene: 9. The CDR3 consists of 17 residues. The CDR3 nucleotides read TGTGCCAGCAGCGAGTCCCGGGACAGGGTGATGAACACTGAAGCTTTCTTT. Translation: CASSESRDRVMNTEAFF. The full variable domain, rest sourced from reference TRBV9 and TRBJ1-1, is DSGVTQTPKHLITATGQRVTLRCSPRSGDLSVYWYQQSLDQGLQFLIQYYNGEERAKGNILERFSAQQFPDLHSELNLSSLELGDSALYFCASSESRDRVMNTEAFFGQGTRLTVV.

The J gene is TRBJ2-7, the V gene TRBV7-9, with 8 bases matching TRBD2. The CDR3 has 16 amino acids. V lost 3 bases to trimming and J lost 0 bases; unmatched junction nucleotides: 7. CDR1 is SEHNR, CDR2 FQNEAQ, per germline (reference sequence). The CDR3 reads CASSFTVAGSSYEQYF. CDR3 DNA sequence: TGTGCCAGCAGCTTTACGGTAGCGGGAAGCTCCTACGAGCAGTACTTC.

The chain links TRBV9 to TRBJ1-1; possibly TRBD1 for D (6 bases). The CDR3 length is 15 residues. The germline V and J ends were trimmed by 0 bases and 3 bases, with 12 bases remaining between them. Germline CDR1 is SGDLS and CDR2 is YYNGEE. The CDR3 loop is CASSVVDSRYTEAFF. The CDR3 bases are TGTGCCAGCAGCGTAGTGGACAGTCGGTACACTGAAGCTTTCTTT.

On this clone: Other DNA variants within this sample encode the same CDR3. The chain uses TRBV7-2 and TRBJ2-3, with 7 bases that match TRBD1. This CDR3 region has 15 residues. The V segment lost 0 bases and the J segment 6 bases; nucleotides outside the gene matches: 6. Germline CDR1 SGHTA, CDR2 FQGNSA. CDR3 protein: CASSLADRVTDTQYF. CDR3 in DNA: TGTGCCAGCAGCTTAGCCGACAGGGTGACGGATACGCAGTATTTT.

The chain carries TRBV6-2 or TRBV6-3 and TRBJ1-2, with 11 bases fitting TRBD1. V dropped 2 bases and J dropped 8; count of bases not matched to a gene: 10. Germline assignment: CDR1 MNHEY and CDR2 SVGEGT. This CDR3 comprises 16 residues. This chain's CDR3 is CASSYGQGAAADGYTF. The CDR3 region has the DNA TGTGCCAGCAGTTACGGACAGGGGGCGGCAGCCGACGGCTACACCTTC.

The CDR3 coding sequence is TGTGCCAGCAGCTCAGGACAGGGGAGCACTGAAGCTTTCTTT. The encoded protein is CASSSGQGSTEAFF. The rearrangement uses TRBV7-9 and TRBJ1-1; 9 positions agree with TRBD1. CDR3 length: 14 residues. CDR1 is SEHNR, CDR2 FQNEAQ, per germline (reference sequence). With 4 bases clipped from V and 4 bases from J, the junction kept 4 bases outside the gene matches.

The chain links TRBV5-1 to TRBJ2-2; D is uncertain. Germline V lookup: CDR1 SGHRS, CDR2 YFSETQ. V dropped 4 bases and J dropped 3 bases, with 13 bases sitting between them. This CDR3 has 15 residues. CDR3 in amino acids: CASSPPRSDTGELFF. DNA for the CDR3: TGCGCCAGCAGCCCCCCCCGAAGCGACACCGGGGAGCTGTTTTTT.

This chain connects TRBV7-8 to TRBJ1-2; a weak D match, TRBD1 (6 bases). Germline CDR1 and CDR2: SGHVS and FQNEAQ. Deletions cut 5 bases from V and 4 bases from J, with 11 bases between. CDR3 length equals 13 residues. CDR3 loop: CASSRDRIYGYTF. The CDR3 DNA sequence: TGTGCCAGCAGCCGTGACAGGATCTATGGCTACACCTTC.